This passage covers 25 T cell receptor beta chains from one sample sequenced in a study of T cells in Graves' hyperthyroidism and ophthalmopathy (dated by TCRdb to the late 2010s). Libraries came from multiplex PCR. TCRdb records Illumina HiSeq 2000 as the sequencer. TCR beta CDR3 regions were amplified from RNA transcripts. For the first round of RT-PCR on the TCR CDR3, the HTBI primer set was used together with the Qiagen OneStep RT-PCR kit. Starting from the raw public reads, TCRdb applied fastp trimming at Q25, assembled clones with MiXCR and retained in-frame beta chains. Rows with a matching CDR3 protein are joined into one entry that keeps the most common DNA and genes. This sample lists roughly 570,000 distinct CDR3 sequences; about 43% were detected once. Roughly 19% of the sample lies in the top ten. Sequenced: peripheral blood or thyroid tissue (not recorded which). Every receptor here comes from an adult woman with Graves' disease, either hyperthyroidism or ophthalmopathy (not recorded which).

The rearrangement uses TRBV19 and TRBJ2-7; TRBD2 is a possible D gene (5 bases). Germline CDR1 reads LNHDA; CDR2 reads SQIVND (reference sequence). This CDR3 comprises 14 residues. V dropped 3 bases and J dropped 2 bases, with 11 bases sitting between them. As DNA, the CDR3 is TGTGCCAGTAGTATTCACGGAGGACCCTACGAGCAGTACTTC. It is translated as CASSIHGGPYEQYF.

The chain has TRBV6-1 and TRBJ1-2, with 7 bases lining up with TRBD1. Germline V gene data show CDR1 as MNHNS and CDR2 as SASEGT. J lost 5 bases, V lost 8 bases, and 20 bases had no gene match. CDR3 length equals 17 residues. The CDR3 region is CASGPQGQTNVGYGYTF. The CDR3 coding sequence is TGTGCCAGCGGCCCTCAGGGACAGACCAACGTAGGGTATGGCTACACCTTC.

The chain is built from TRBV10-3 and TRBJ2-7; 10 bases align to TRBD1. The J segment lost 9 bases and the V segment lost 4 bases, leaving 3 bases of the junction unmatched. The CDR3 length is 12 residues. Germline V lookup: CDR1 ENHRY, CDR2 SYGVKD. CDR3 region: CAISGDRGRQYF. The CDR3 DNA reads as TGTGCCATCAGTGGGGACAGGGGACGGCAGTACTTC.

The chain recombines TRBV29-1 with TRBJ1-1; D might be TRBD1 (5 bases). The CDR3 sequence is 13 residues long. V lost 6 bases and J lost 11, with 22 bases in between. Germline V gene data show CDR1 as SQVTM and CDR2 as ANQGSEA. In nucleotides, the CDR3 is TGCAGCGTCGCCAGCAGTCCGGGTGAGGGGGCTTTCTTT. This gives the protein CSVASSPGEGAFF.

This clonotype was observed many times. The V and J genes are TRBV27 and TRBJ1-6; D is uncertain. The V gene's germline CDR1 is MNHEY and CDR2 SMNVEV (reference sequence). Trimming stripped 3 bases from V and 7 bases from J, with 4 bases between. The CDR3 is 12 residues long. This CDR3 reads CASSFWNSPLHF. CDR3 bases: TGTGCCAGCAGTTTTTGGAATTCACCCCTCCACTTT.

V usage is TRBV7-9 and J usage is TRBJ1-1; D is unclear. Trimming left V 0 bases short and J 0 bases short, with 14 bases between. Germline lookup yields CDR1 SEHNR and CDR2 FQNEAQ (reference sequence). This CDR3 comprises 17 residues. This chain's CDR3 is CASSLAGWGSMNTEAFF. DNA of the CDR3: TGTGCCAGCAGCTTAGCGGGTTGGGGTTCCATGAACACTGAAGCTTTCTTT.

This chain links TRBV5-1 with TRBJ2-5; D perhaps matches TRBD2 (6 bases). The CDR3 has 15 amino acids. V was trimmed by 0 bases and J by 5 bases, leaving 14 bases between them. Germline CDR1 reads SGHRS; CDR2 reads YFSETQ. CDR3 in amino acids: CASSLGTKSMETQYF. The CDR3 DNA reads TGCGCCAGCAGCTTGGGGACTAAGTCTATGGAGACCCAGTACTTC.

This clonotype was seen repeatedly, ten times or more. This CDR3 reads CASSEGRRSMFF. The CDR3 DNA follows: TGTGCCAGCAGTGAGGGGCGGAGGAGCATGTTTTTT. The chain joins TRBV2 to TRBJ1-4; a possible D gene is TRBD1 (5 bases). With 3 bases removed from V and 15 bases from J, the gap between germline ends came to 14 bases. The CDR3 is 12 amino acids. Germline V gene lookup returns CDR1 SNHLY and CDR2 FYNNEI.

The chain employs TRBV13 and TRBJ2-2, with D possibly matching TRBD2 (6 bases). V dropped 5 bases and J dropped 2 bases, with 12 bases sitting between them. Germline CDR1 PRHDT, CDR2 FYEKMQ (reference sequence). The CDR3 contains 15 residues. Written as DNA, the CDR3 is TGTGCCAGCAGCCCTCCCGGGGGAAACACCGGGGAGCTGTTTTTT. This encodes CASSPPGGNTGELFF.

This clonotype has at least ten counts. The chain recombines TRBV12-3 or TRBV12-4 with TRBJ2-5; D gene ambiguous. The CDR3 totals 13 residues. V lost 4 bases and J 2 bases, leaving 8 bases between the germline ends. The CDR3 DNA reads as TGTGCCAGCAGTTGGGGTCGTCAAGAGACCCAGTACTTC. It codes for CASSWGRQETQYF.

V and J are TRBV5-6 and TRBJ1-2; 10 positions match TRBD1. The V segment lost 4 bases and the J segment 7 bases; nucleotides outside the gene matches: 7. Germline V gene sequence: CDR1 SGHDT, CDR2 YYEEEE. The CDR3 has 14 amino acids. In DNA, the CDR3 is TGTGCCAGCAGCACGGGACAGGGGAGGAGTGGCTACACCTTC. As protein: CASSTGQGRSGYTF.

This clonotype has just a few counts. The V and J genes are TRBV18 and TRBJ1-5, with a tentative D call TRBD1 (5 bases). CDR3 size: 13 residues. Germline values: CDR1 KGHSH, CDR2 LQKENI. V lost 5 bases to trimming and J lost 6 bases, with 11 bases between them. As DNA, the CDR3 is TGTGCCAGCTCAGAGGGGCAAGCTCAGCCCCAGCATTTT. It encodes CASSEGQAQPQHF.

This clonotype was recorded only once. The chain joins TRBV12-3 or TRBV12-4 to TRBJ2-5; no clear D. Deletions cut 8 bases from V and 0 bases from J, with 10 bases between. The CDR3 consists of 13 residues. Here the CDR3 reads CASGSGHQETQYF. CDR3 coding DNA: TGTGCCAGCGGGTCTGGGCACCAAGAGACCCAGTACTTC.

The rearrangement joins TRBV20-1 to TRBJ2-5; D is ambiguous. Looked up from germline, CDR1 is DFQATT and CDR2 is SNEGSKA (reference sequence). CDR3 length: 12 residues. With 4 bases removed from V and 4 bases from J, the gap between germline ends came to 10 bases. CDR3 nucleotides: TGCAGTGCTAAAGACCTACTAGAGACCCAGTACTTC. Translation: CSAKDLLETQYF.

This clonotype was seen only once. This could be a read error, since a much larger clone is one nucleotide away. The chain carries TRBV10-2 and TRBJ2-5; D remains unclear. Looked up from germline, CDR1 is WSHSY and CDR2 is SAAADI. There are 17 residues in the CDR3. The CDR3 protein is CASSLSHPGPLQETQYF. The CDR3, as DNA: TGTGCCAGCAGTTTATCGCACCCCGGTCCGCTCCAAGAGACCCAGTACTTC.

In regard to this clonotype: The junction and the germline gene differ at one end; a read error may be behind it. The chain couples TRBV20-1 to TRBJ2-7, with 12 bases that match TRBD2. The CDR3 extends over 15 amino acids. Looked up from germline, CDR1 is DFQATT and CDR2 is SNEGSKA (reference sequence). CDR3 nucleotide sequence: TGCAGTGCTAGAGCCCCTAGCGGGAGGGGGGGGGAGCTGTACTTC. The encoded protein is CSARAPSGRGGELYF.

With respect to this clonotype: A much larger clone differs from this one at a single base, so this may be a read error. The chain has TRBV4-1 and TRBJ2-5, with D perhaps being TRBD1 or TRBD2 (5 bases each). This CDR3 spans 15 amino acids. Germline lookup yields CDR1 MGHRA and CDR2 YSYEKL. This CDR3 reads CASSHPGAGQETQHF. CDR3 DNA: TGCGCCAGCAGCCACCCCGGGGCAGGGCAAGAGACCCAGCACTTC.

At least ten counts were recorded for this clonotype. The chain employs TRBV2 and TRBJ1-5; 9 bases align to TRBD1. V lost 3 bases and J lost 5; bases outside the gene matches: 5. CDR3 length: 15 residues. CDR1 is SNHLY and CDR2 is FYNNEI in the germline V gene. The CDR3 nucleotides are TGTGCCAGCAGTGAGGGGACAGGGTGGGATCAGCCCCAGCATTTT. Protein: CASSEGTGWDQPQHF.

This clonotype was counted ten times or more. V usage is TRBV6-1 and J usage is TRBJ2-7; D call uncertain. The CDR3 totals 13 residues. V was shortened by 5 bases and J by 3 bases, with 11 bases between the two germline ends. Germline V lookup: CDR1 MNHNS, CDR2 SASEGT. The CDR3 sequence is CASSPTGIYEQYF. CDR3 nucleotides: TGTGCCAGCAGTCCAACTGGGATCTACGAGCAGTACTTC.

This clonotype was counted a single time. V usage is TRBV10-1 and J usage is TRBJ2-5; D assignment may be TRBD1 or TRBD2 (5 bases each). Trimming shortened V by 5 bases and J by 4 bases, and 14 bases separated the two germline ends. Germline CDR1 reads WNHNN; CDR2 reads SYGVQD (reference sequence). This CDR3 has 14 amino acids. This CDR3 is CASSPGRAGETQYF. DNA of the CDR3: TGCGCCAGCAGTCCGGGACGTGCGGGAGAGACCCAGTACTTC.

This clonotype was observed at least ten times. The J gene is TRBJ2-7, the V gene TRBV24-1; TRBD1 might be the D (6 bases). V shed 4 bases and J shed 4 bases, with 13 bases lying between them. The CDR3 length is 14 residues. Germline V lookup: CDR1 KGHDR, CDR2 SFDVKD. CDR3 sequence reads: CATSEPGQPYEQYF. The CDR3 region has the DNA TGTGCCACCAGTGAACCGGGACAACCGTACGAGCAGTACTTC.

At least ten counts were recorded for this clonotype. The rearrangement joins TRBV5-1 to TRBJ1-1; 10 bases map to TRBD1. V lost 4 bases and J lost 5; bases outside the gene matches: 8. The V gene's germline CDR1 is SGHRS and CDR2 YFSETQ. This CDR3 contains 15 residues. The CDR3 is CASSAGDRGATEAFF. The CDR3 DNA is TGCGCCAGCAGCGCGGGGGACAGGGGAGCAACTGAAGCTTTCTTT. The variable domain in full, with the rest retrieved from reference TRBV5-1 and TRBJ1-1, is KAGVTQTPRYLIKTRGQQVTLSCSPISGHRSVSWYQQTPGQGLQFLFEYFSETQRNKGNFPGRFSGRQFSNSRSEMNVSTLELGDSALYLCASSAGDRGATEAFFGQGTRLTVV.

This clonotype was observed at least ten times. This chain connects TRBV20-1 to TRBJ2-2, with 9 bases identical to TRBD1. Trimming removed 5 bases from V and 2 bases from J; junction bases left unmatched: 3. This CDR3 region has 14 residues. Looked up from germline, CDR1 is DFQATT and CDR2 is SNEGSKA (reference sequence). This CDR3 reads CSAEGQGNTGELFF. DNA for the CDR3: TGCAGTGCTGAGGGACAGGGAAACACCGGGGAGCTGTTTTTT.

The chain couples TRBV5-1 to TRBJ1-2; 7 nucleotides agree with TRBD1. CDR1 and CDR2 (germline): SGHRS, YFSETQ. V lost 7 bases and J lost 4; bases outside the gene matches: 10. This CDR3 contains 14 residues. For the CDR3, the DNA is TGCGCCAGCTCTCCCGGACAGGAGGGCTATGGCTACACCTTC. It is translated as CASSPGQEGYGYTF.

In regard to this clonotype: This may be a read error, as it is one base from a much larger clone. This rearrangement joins TRBV12-3 or TRBV12-4 to TRBJ1-1; D remains ambiguous. CDR3 length: 11 residues. The CDR3 sequence: CARSAGTEAFF. The CDR3 nucleotides are TGTGCCCGCAGTGCGGGGACTGAAGCTTTCTTT.